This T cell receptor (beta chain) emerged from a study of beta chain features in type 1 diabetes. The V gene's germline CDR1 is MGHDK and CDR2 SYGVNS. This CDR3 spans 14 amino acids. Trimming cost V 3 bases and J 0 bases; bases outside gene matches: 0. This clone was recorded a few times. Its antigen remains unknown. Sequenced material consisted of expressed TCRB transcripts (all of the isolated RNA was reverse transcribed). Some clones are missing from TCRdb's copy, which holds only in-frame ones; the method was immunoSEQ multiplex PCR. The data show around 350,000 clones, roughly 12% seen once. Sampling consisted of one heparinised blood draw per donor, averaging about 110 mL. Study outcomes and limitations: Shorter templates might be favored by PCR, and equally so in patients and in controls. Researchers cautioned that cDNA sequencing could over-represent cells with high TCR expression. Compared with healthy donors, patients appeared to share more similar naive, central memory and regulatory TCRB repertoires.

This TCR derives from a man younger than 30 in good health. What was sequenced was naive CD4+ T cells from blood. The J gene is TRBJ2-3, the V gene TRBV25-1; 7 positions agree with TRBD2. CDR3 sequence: CASSDSGSTDTQYF. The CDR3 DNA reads TGTGCCAGCAGTGATAGCGGGAGCACAGATACGCAGTATTTT.